The 30 T cell receptor beta chains listed next were all sequenced from one sample in a study of OX40 agonist ivuxolimab in advanced cancers. Measured with immunoSEQ multiplex PCR; TCRdb has only the in-frame clones, and not every one. Among 66,000 or so clones listed, around 81% were seen once. Here the sequenced sample was CD4+ or CD8+ T cells sorted from blood, taken in a trial of the OX40 agonist ivuxolimab. These receptors were obtained from an adult with an advanced solid tumor such as melanoma, head and neck, liver or kidney cancer.

The rearrangement joins TRBV21-1 to TRBJ2-2; TRBD1, the D gene given by the table, was not confirmed from the DNA. TRBV21-1 is recorded as a pseudogene. The CDR3 extends over 16 amino acids. The CDR3 DNA follows: TGTGCCAGCAGCAAGGATGGACAGGGGGTAAGCGGGGAGCTGTTTTTT. This translates into CASSKDGQGVSGELFF.

V gene TRBV6-6 combines with J gene TRBJ1-1; 10 nucleotides line up with TRBD1. This CDR3 comprises 15 residues. V dropped 2 bases and J dropped 11; count of bases not matched to a gene: 11. Germline V gene lookup returns CDR1 MNHNY and CDR2 SVGAGI (reference sequence). The DNA of the CDR3 is TGTGCCAGCAGTTACAACCGGGACAGGGGTCTTAAGGCTTTCTTT. This encodes CASSYNRDRGLKAFF.

The count of this clone is one. CDR3 coding DNA: TGTGCCAGCAGCTTCGGGACTAGCGGCGAGCAGTACTTC. Residues: CASSFGTSGEQYF. The chain has TRBV7-3 and TRBJ2-7, with TRBD2 matching over 11 bases. Germline values: CDR1 SGHTA, CDR2 FQGTGA. V lost 3 bases, J lost 6 bases, and 1 base stayed unmatched. This CDR3 has 13 amino acids.

The CDR3 reads CASSHDRDARGGGGYTF. CDR3 DNA: TGTGCCAGTAGCCATGACAGGGATGCACGAGGTGGCGGTGGCTACACCTTC. V usage is TRBV19 and J usage is TRBJ1-2; TRBD1 matches at 7 bases. CDR3 length: 17 residues. Germline V lookup: CDR1 LNHDA, CDR2 SQIVND (reference sequence). J gave up 7 bases and V 6 bases, and 20 bases lay outside the gene matches.

The J gene is TRBJ1-3, the V gene TRBV6-5; 7 nucleotides line up with TRBD1. CDR1 is MNHEY, CDR2 SVGAGI, per germline. The CDR3 loop spans 15 amino acids. Trimming cost V 7 bases and J 4 bases; bases outside gene matches: 10. Written as DNA, the CDR3 is TGTGCCAGCACCGACCCCGGGACAGTAGGAAACACCATATATTTT. The encoded protein is CASTDPGTVGNTIYF.

The genes are TRBV6-1 and TRBJ2-7, with D unresolved. The CDR3 is made up of 13 amino acids. V was pared by 3 bases and J by 0 bases, with 6 bases between. Germline V CDR1 and CDR2: MNHNS, SASEGT. The DNA for the CDR3 is TGTGCCAGCAGTGAGCAGAGCTCCTACGAGCAGTACTTC. Its protein is CASSEQSSYEQYF.

The chain is built from TRBV4-2 and TRBJ2-3; D unresolved. Germline V CDR1 and CDR2: LGHNA, YNFKEQ. CDR3 size: 14 residues. V dropped 0 bases and J dropped 6 bases, with 10 bases sitting between them. CDR3 sequence reads: CASSQDSAIDTQYF. The CDR3 coding sequence is TGTGCCAGCAGCCAAGATTCCGCAATTGATACGCAGTATTTT.

The count of this clone is one. V is TRBV5-1 and J is TRBJ1-6, with D tentatively TRBD1 (5 bases). Between the trimmed V and J ends, which lost 1 base and 0 bases, there was a span of 8 bases. The CDR3 covers 16 residues. CDR1 is SGHRS and CDR2 is YFSETQ in the germline V gene. The CDR3, as DNA: TGCGCCAGCAGCTTGAGGGGAAGCTCCTATAATTCACCCCTCCACTTT. This codes for CASSLRGSSYNSPLHF.

This clone was recorded once. The chain is built from TRBV2 and TRBJ1-1, with a tentative D call TRBD1 (5 bases). The CDR3 is 13 residues long. The germline V gene encodes CDR1 SNHLY and CDR2 FYNNEI. V dropped 2 bases and J dropped 11 bases, with 15 bases sitting between them. Written as DNA, the CDR3 is TGTGCCAGCAGTGAAATGCAGGGCGTAGAGGCTTTCTTT. Protein: CASSEMQGVEAFF.

This clone has only a few counts. This rearrangement joins TRBV10-3 to TRBJ1-4; 8 bases are shared with TRBD1. The length of the CDR3 is 14 residues. Germline CDR1 and CDR2: ENHRY and SYGVKD. V shed 5 bases and J 4 bases; nucleotides not matched to a gene: 3. The CDR3 sequence: CAISSGGLNEKLFF. The CDR3 DNA is TGTGCCATCAGTTCAGGGGGCCTTAATGAAAAACTGTTTTTT.

The V call is TRBV7-3, the J call TRBJ1-2, with D possibly being TRBD1 (5 bases). Looked up from germline, CDR1 is SGHTA and CDR2 is FQGTGA. Between the trimmed V and J ends, which lost 2 bases and 4 bases, there was a span of 11 bases. This CDR3 spans 14 amino acids. This chain's CDR3 is CASSLQATGYGYTF. CDR3 DNA: TGTGCCAGCAGCTTACAGGCAACAGGCTATGGCTACACCTTC.

This clone was recorded a few times. This rearrangement joins TRBV19 to TRBJ1-5, with a tentative D call TRBD1 (5 bases). V lost 6 bases and J 5 bases, leaving 20 bases between the germline ends. The CDR3 extends over 16 amino acids. The germline CDR1 and CDR2 sequences are LNHDA and SQIVND (reference sequence). The CDR3 protein is CASSGYSGLGDQPQHF. In nucleotides, the CDR3 is TGTGCCAGTAGCGGATATTCGGGACTGGGGGATCAGCCCCAGCATTTT.

This chain joins TRBV15 and TRBJ1-5; D is unclear. Per the germline V gene, CDR1 is LNHNV and CDR2 is YYDKDF (reference sequence). The V gene lost 0 bases and the J gene lost 6 bases, with 6 bases spanning the gap. The CDR3 is made up of 13 amino acids. The CDR3 sequence: CATSRDRGQPQHF. The CDR3 DNA sequence: TGTGCCACCAGCAGAGATCGGGGTCAGCCCCAGCATTTT.

The V gene is TRBV5-1, the J gene TRBJ2-7; 12 bases line up with TRBD1. The V and J ends lost 5 bases and 6 bases, in that order; junction bases with no gene match: 6. CDR3 length equals 14 residues. Germline V gene lookup returns CDR1 SGHRS and CDR2 YFSETQ. This CDR3 is CASSPGTGGSEQYF. The DNA for the CDR3 is TGCGCCAGCAGTCCCGGGACAGGGGGCTCCGAGCAGTACTTC.

The rearrangement links TRBV19 to TRBJ1-5; tentatively, D is TRBD1 (5 bases). The CDR3 extends over 15 amino acids. Germline values: CDR1 LNHDA, CDR2 SQIVND (reference sequence). V gave up 5 bases and J gave up 6 bases, with 17 bases separating them. CDR3 in amino acids: CASSSTLGGFQPQHF. The CDR3 region has the DNA TGTGCCAGTAGTTCTACGCTGGGGGGGTTTCAGCCCCAGCATTTT.

The CDR3 protein is CASRLAGGITDTQYF. The CDR3 DNA is TGTGCCAGCCGACTAGCGGGGGGTATCACAGATACGCAGTATTTT. The chain recombines TRBV4-2 with TRBJ2-3; TRBD2 matches at 13 bases. CDR3 length: 15 amino acids. The trim removed 8 bases at V and 2 bases at J, leaving 4 bases unmatched. CDR1 and CDR2 (germline): LGHNA, YNFKEQ.

The genes are TRBV9 and TRBJ1-1; TRBD1 is a possible D gene (6 bases). The CDR3 spans 15 residues. The V gene's germline CDR1 is SGDLS and CDR2 YYNGEE. Deletions cut 3 bases from V and 1 base from J, with 13 bases between. CDR3 DNA sequence: TGTGCCAGCAGCGCCGAGGGGGGTCGGAACACTGAAGCTTTCTTT. Translated, it gives CASSAEGGRNTEAFF.

The chain has TRBV7-2 and TRBJ1-5, with a weak D call TRBD1 (5 bases). The V gene lost 5 bases and the J gene lost 8 bases, with 13 bases spanning the gap. The CDR3 sequence is 13 residues long. CDR1 SGHTA and CDR2 FQGNSA come from the germline V gene. The DNA for the CDR3 is TGTGCCAGCAGCCTCAACGGGGGAAAGCCCCAGCATTTT. Translated: CASSLNGGKPQHF.

The V call is TRBV28, the J call TRBJ1-1, with 7 nucleotides matching TRBD1. Per germline, CDR1 MDHEN and CDR2 SYDVKM. Trimming cost V 4 bases and J 7 bases; bases outside gene matches: 6. The CDR3 contains 13 residues. CDR3 bases: TGTGCCAGCAGTTCCGGACAGGCCTATGAAGCTTTCTTT. Translating gives CASSSGQAYEAFF.

The CDR3 coding sequence is TGTGCCAGCAGTGATAACGGGTGGAGGACTGAAGCTTTCTTT. This sequence encodes CASSDNGWRTEAFF. The genes are TRBV6-1 and TRBJ1-1; D call uncertain. Trimming cost V 3 bases and J 5 bases, with 13 bases left between them. The CDR3 extends over 14 amino acids. Germline assignment: CDR1 MNHNS and CDR2 SASEGT.

The rearrangement joins TRBV28 to TRBJ2-7, with 10 nucleotides matching TRBD1. After removal of 3 bases from V and 3 bases from J, the junction contained 5 bases not matched to a gene. This CDR3 contains 15 residues. Per the germline V gene, CDR1 is MDHEN and CDR2 is SYDVKM. CDR3 sequence: CASSFWTGGIYEQYF. In nucleotides, the CDR3 is TGTGCCAGCAGTTTTTGGACAGGGGGTATCTACGAGCAGTACTTC.

Only one count was recorded for this clone. V is TRBV6-1 and J is TRBJ1-1, with TRBD1 matching 8 bases. Germline-derived CDR1 and CDR2 are MNHNS and SASEGT. V trimming: 4 bases; J trimming: 4 bases; junction bases outside the gene matches: 2. The CDR3 contains 13 residues. The CDR3 protein is CASSVDRGTEAFF. CDR3 coding DNA: TGTGCCAGCAGTGTCGACAGGGGCACTGAAGCTTTCTTT.

The chain links TRBV9 to TRBJ1-4, with a possible D match to TRBD1 (6 bases). V lost 0 bases and J lost 7, with 19 bases in between. CDR3 length equals 17 residues. Germline V CDR1 and CDR2: SGDLS, YYNGEE. CDR3 amino acids: CASSVDGNGGALEKLFF. The CDR3 nucleotides are TGTGCCAGCAGCGTAGATGGGAACGGGGGGGCGCTTGAAAAACTGTTTTTT.

This clone was counted a single time. The chain carries TRBV19 and TRBJ2-7; D gene ambiguous. Germline assignment: CDR1 LNHDA and CDR2 SQIVND (reference sequence). CDR3 length equals 13 residues. V lost 4 bases and J lost 1, with 8 bases in between. The CDR3 protein is CASSRTVSYEQYF. The CDR3 region has the DNA TGTGCCAGTAGTAGGACGGTATCCTACGAGCAGTACTTC.

This chain links TRBV5-1 with TRBJ2-7; 11 bases map to TRBD1. This CDR3 is built from 20 residues. CDR1 SGHRS and CDR2 YFSETQ come from the germline V gene. The V gene end was trimmed by 0 bases and the J gene end by 0 bases; junction bases not matched to a gene: 14. CDR3 sequence: CASSLVPGQGVVDRSYEQYF. In DNA, the CDR3 is TGCGCCAGCAGCTTGGTCCCGGGACAGGGGGTCGTAGACCGCTCCTACGAGCAGTACTTC.

The chain recombines TRBV7-9 with TRBJ2-7; D unresolved. In germline, CDR1 is SEHNR, CDR2 FQNEAQ (reference sequence). This CDR3 has 14 amino acids. V lost 7 bases to trimming and J lost 6 bases, with 19 bases between them. The CDR3 bases are TGTGCCAGCAACGATCACCTGAGAGGAGCCGAGCAGTACTTC. It encodes CASNDHLRGAEQYF.

The chain employs TRBV15 and TRBJ2-1; D is possibly TRBD1 (6 bases). CDR3 length: 14 amino acids. CDR1 is LNHNV, CDR2 YYDKDF, per germline (reference sequence). The germline V and J ends were trimmed by 3 bases and 9 bases, with 15 bases remaining between them. Here the CDR3 DNA reads TGTGCCACCAGCAGGGCCACAGGGATTCGTGAGCAGTTCTTC. It translates to CATSRATGIREQFF.

The CDR3 is CASTLNTANTEAFF. The DNA for the CDR3 is TGCGCCAGCACCCTTAACACGGCGAACACTGAAGCTTTCTTT. This rearrangement joins TRBV5-1 to TRBJ1-1; the D is unclear. Between the trimmed V and J ends, which lost 6 bases and 1 base, there was a span of 13 bases. In germline, CDR1 is SGHRS, CDR2 YFSETQ. CDR3 size: 14 residues.

The genes are TRBV15 and TRBJ2-1; D is possibly TRBD2 (5 bases). The germline V gene has CDR1 LNHNV and CDR2 YYDKDF (reference sequence). The CDR3 consists of 15 residues. The V and J ends lost 5 bases and 0 bases respectively, with 11 bases between them. The chain's CDR3 is CATSQDRGSYNEQFF. The DNA for the CDR3 is TGTGCCACCAGCCAAGATCGGGGCTCCTACAATGAGCAGTTCTTC.

The chain couples TRBV5-1 to TRBJ1-5; 8 nucleotides match TRBD1. V shed 4 bases, J shed 2 bases, and the junction held 5 bases outside the gene matches. Germline CDR1 and CDR2: SGHRS and YFSETQ. The CDR3 runs 15 residues. The CDR3 spells CASSRETGGNQPQHF. CDR3 nucleotide sequence: TGCGCCAGCAGCCGGGAGACAGGGGGCAATCAGCCCCAGCATTTT.